Listed below are T cell receptor beta chains from one sample, sequenced in a study of blood T cell repertoires in COVID-19. TCRdb's copy holds only in-frame clones and misses some; the assay was immunoSEQ multiplex PCR. The sample yields under 200,000 clones, around three quarters seen once. The material sequenced was peripheral blood. Receptors originate from a man aged 70 or older with active or convalescent COVID-19. CDR3s include the opening cysteine and the closing phenylalanine or tryptophan. The D gene is left open where the match is weak. Clone size is stated in some rows and not others, as once, few, many or a class when expanded.

clone size	D gene	V gene	J gene	CDR3 DNA	CDR3 protein
-	-	TRBV10-3	TRBJ2-5	TGTGCCATCAGTGAGTCGACCGGGCGGGGGCGACAAGAGACCCAGTACTTC	CAISESTGRGRQETQYF
-	-	TRBV12-2	TRBJ2-5	TGTGCAAGTCGCTTAGTAGAGGGAGAGCGGGGGGGCGACCAAGAGACCCAGTACTTC	CASRLVEGERGGDQETQYF
-	-	TRBV2	TRBJ1-5	TGTGCCACTTCAGGGCAGGGCAATCAGCCCCAGCATTTT	CATSGQGNQPQHF
-	-	TRBV5-1	TRBJ1-1	TGCGCCAGCAGCTTGGGGACTGGGACTGCTGTAGAAGCTTTCTTT	CASSLGTGTAVEAFF
-	-	TRBV6-5	TRBJ2-7	TGTGCCAGCAGTTACTCGCTCGGGTACGAGCAGTACTTC	CASSYSLGYEQYF
-	TRBD1	TRBV18	TRBJ2-1	TGTGCCAGCTCACCACAAGGGACAGCTTACAATGAGCAGTTCTTC	CASSPQGTAYNEQFF
-	-	TRBV11-1	TRBJ1-2	TGTGCCAGCAGCTCCCCAGCAGGTCCAAAGACTGGCTACACCTTC	CASSSPAGPKTGYTF
-	-	TRBV21-1	TRBJ2-7	TGTGCCAGCATCATTGACAGTAGCTCCTACGAGCAGTACTTC	CASIIDSSSYEQYF
few	TRBD1	TRBV27	TRBJ2-7	TGTGCCAGCAGTTCGTTACCCCCGGGACAGGGGTTCGAGCAGTACTTC	CASSSLPPGQGFEQYF
-	-	TRBV27	TRBJ2-3	TGTGCCAGCAGCTCCGATCGCACCCCGATCACCCGGGGCACAGATACGCAGTATTTT	CASSSDRTPITRGTDTQYF